These 16 T cell receptor beta chains originate from one sample sequenced in a study of blood T cell repertoires in COVID-19. Method: immunoSEQ multiplex PCR; TCRdb's copy keeps in-frame clones and lacks some. Of around 300,000 clones listed, 85% are singletons. The sample consisted of PBMCs or T cells enriched from blood (not recorded which). The receptor source for this set is a woman in her 50s who had recovered from COVID-19.

This chain links TRBV7-9 with TRBJ1-5; 10 bases are shared with TRBD1. The CDR3 length is 15 residues. After removal of 5 bases from V and 4 bases from J, the junction contained 5 bases not matched to a gene. The germline V gene encodes CDR1 SEHNR and CDR2 FQNEAQ (reference sequence). CDR3 residues: CASSAGQGRNQPQHF. The CDR3 DNA reads as TGTGCCAGCAGCGCGGGACAGGGGCGTAATCAGCCCCAGCATTTT.

This clone was detected once. This chain links TRBV2 with TRBJ1-2, with D possibly matching TRBD1 (5 bases). Trimming removed 7 bases at V and 0 bases at J, with 9 bases between. Germline V gene lookup returns CDR1 SNHLY and CDR2 FYNNEI. This CDR3 has 13 amino acids. CDR3 residues: CASTTGANYGYTF. The CDR3 DNA is TGTGCCAGCACAACAGGAGCTAACTATGGCTACACCTTC.

This chain uses TRBV27 with TRBJ1-2, with TRBD1 matching over 7 bases. The CDR3 runs to 19 residues. After removal of 6 bases from V and 2 bases from J, the junction contained 21 bases not matched to a gene. The germline gives CDR1 MNHEY, CDR2 SMNVEV (reference sequence). CDR3 amino acids: CASSSHLVMDPQGNYGYTF. The DNA of the CDR3 is TGTGCCAGCAGCTCCCATCTTGTCATGGATCCACAGGGGAACTATGGCTACACCTTC.

The CDR3 region has the DNA TGTGCCTGGAAGGGGACAGGGGATGGCGAGCAGTACTTC. It encodes CAWKGTGDGEQYF. The rearrangement uses TRBV30 and TRBJ2-7; 10 bases are a match to TRBD1. The CDR3 length is 13 residues. The V and J ends lost 4 bases and 6 bases, in that order; junction bases with no gene match: 6. Germline V lookup: CDR1 GTSNPN, CDR2 SVGIG (reference sequence).

The chain links TRBV6-5 to TRBJ1-2, with 11 bases identical to TRBD1. Germline trimming cut 6 bases from V and 3 bases from J; bases unmatched to any gene: 6. Germline CDR1 reads MNHEY; CDR2 reads SVGAGI. There are 15 residues in the CDR3. DNA for the CDR3: TGTGCCAGCAGGAGGACAGGGGGCTTTGACTATGGCTACACCTTC. It codes for CASRRTGGFDYGYTF.

The CDR3 region is CASRTGAREQYF. The DNA of the CDR3 is TGTGCCAGCCGGACAGGGGCTCGCGAGCAGTACTTC. The gene calls are TRBV6-5 and TRBJ2-7; TRBD1 agrees at 9 bases. J lost 6 bases, V lost 8 bases, and 5 bases had no gene match. Germline V gene lookup returns CDR1 MNHEY and CDR2 SVGAGI. The CDR3 covers 12 residues.

J is TRBJ2-7 and V is TRBV10-1; 7 bases are a match to TRBD2. CDR3 length: 15 amino acids. The V gene end was trimmed by 8 bases and the J gene end by 1 base; junction bases not matched to a gene: 11. CDR1 and CDR2 from the germline V gene are WNHNN and SYGVQD (reference sequence). The CDR3 DNA reads as TGCGCCAGCCGCCCCCAGGCGGGAGAATCCTACGAGCAGTACTTC. It specifies CASRPQAGESYEQYF.

J is TRBJ1-2 and V is TRBV5-4, with a possible D match to TRBD1 (6 bases). CDR1 SGHNT and CDR2 YYREEE come from the germline V gene (reference sequence). The CDR3 has 15 amino acids. Trimming pared 4 bases from V and 1 base from J, leaving 14 bases between. CDR3 loop: CASSPGAGVNYGYTF. CDR3 sequence (DNA): TGTGCCAGCAGCCCCGGGGCAGGGGTTAACTATGGCTACACCTTC. The full variable domain, in which reference TRBV5-4 and TRBJ1-2 provide the parts outside the CDR3, is ETGVTQSPTHLIKTRGQQVTLRCSSQSGHNTVSWYQQALGQGPQFIFQYYREEENGRGNFPPRFSGLQFPNYSSELNVNALELDDSALYLCASSPGAGVNYGYTFGSGTRLTVV.

The chain joins TRBV14 to TRBJ1-1, with D uncertain. V was clipped by 8 bases and J by 1 base, with 11 bases between them. This CDR3 is 13 amino acids long. Germline CDR1 and CDR2: SGHDN and FVKESK. DNA of the CDR3: TGTGCCAGCGGACTTAACAGGAACACTGAAGCTTTCTTT. Translating it yields CASGLNRNTEAFF.

This clone was found a few times. V gene TRBV2 combines with J gene TRBJ1-6; tentative D call: TRBD1 (5 bases). There are 15 residues in the CDR3. Between the trimmed V and J ends, which lost 6 bases and 10 bases, there was a span of 19 bases. Germline-derived CDR1 and CDR2 are SNHLY and FYNNEI. In nucleotides, the CDR3 is TGTGCCAGCAGAAACGCAGGGATGGTAACCTCACCCCTCCACTTT. Protein: CASRNAGMVTSPLHF.

The chain combines TRBV5-8 with TRBJ1-5, with D uncertain. Looked up from germline, CDR1 is SGHTS and CDR2 is YDEGEE. V was trimmed by 1 base and J by 7 bases, leaving 12 bases between them. The CDR3 has 14 residues. CDR3 nucleotides: TGTGCCAGCAGCTTGTGGGTCGACAAGCAGCCCCAGCATTTT. Translating it yields CASSLWVDKQPQHF.

In the case of this clone: Other nucleotide sequences in the sample specify the same CDR3. CDR3: CASSLRQGNEKLFF. CDR3 DNA sequence: TGCGCCAGCAGCTTAAGACAGGGAAATGAAAAACTGTTTTTT. This sequence joins TRBV5-1 and TRBJ1-4; TRBD1 aligns across 7 bases. This CDR3 has 14 amino acids. V shed 2 bases, J shed 5 bases, and the junction held 3 bases outside the gene matches. Germline values: CDR1 SGHRS, CDR2 YFSETQ.

V is TRBV10-3 and J is TRBJ1-1; D is uncertain. Trimming stripped 2 bases from V and 0 bases from J, with 4 bases between. Germline-derived CDR1 and CDR2 are ENHRY and SYGVKD. The CDR3 runs 13 residues. CDR3 loop: CAISEGLNTEAFF. The DNA for the CDR3 is TGTGCCATCAGTGAGGGGCTGAACACTGAAGCTTTCTTT.

This clone was seen only a few times. The chain links TRBV11-1 to TRBJ2-2; TRBD2 matches at 7 bases. With V trimmed by 6 bases and J by 2 bases, 6 bases remained unmatched. The germline V gene encodes CDR1 SGHAT and CDR2 FQDESV (reference sequence). This CDR3 is 15 amino acids long. The CDR3 DNA follows: TGTGCCAGCAGTTTTCGACTAGCAAACACCGGGGAGCTGTTTTTT. It is translated as CASSFRLANTGELFF. Based on the CDR3 plus reference TRBV11-1 and TRBJ2-2, the full variable domain is EAEVAQSPRYKITEKSQAVAFWCDPISGHATLYWYRQILGQGPELLVQFQDESVVDDSQLPKDRFSAERLKGVDSTLKIQPAELGDSAMYLCASSFRLANTGELFFGEGSRLTVL.

The chain is built from TRBV10-3 and TRBJ1-2; D unresolved. The length of the CDR3 is 16 residues. The germline V gene encodes CDR1 ENHRY and CDR2 SYGVKD. The V gene lost 2 bases and the J gene lost 1 base, with 14 bases spanning the gap. The CDR3 loop reads CAISEGVRAVNYGYTF. In DNA form, the CDR3 reads TGTGCCATCAGTGAGGGAGTTCGAGCTGTTAACTATGGCTACACCTTC.

The J gene is TRBJ1-1, the V gene TRBV4-1, with D unresolved. Trimming shortened V by 0 bases and J by 5 bases, and 10 bases separated the two germline ends. CDR1 MGHRA and CDR2 YSYEKL come from the germline V gene. The CDR3 sequence is 14 residues long. For the CDR3, the DNA is TGCGCCAGCAGCCAAGATGTCGGGTTGACTGAAGCTTTCTTT. It encodes CASSQDVGLTEAFF.